These T cell receptor beta chains were read from a single sample in a study of blood T cell repertoires in COVID-19. Libraries were prepared by immunoSEQ multiplex PCR; TCRdb keeps only in-frame clonotypes and omits some of them. The repertoire has roughly 430,000 clones, approximately 91% of them found once; the top ten carry around 2.1%. The sample comprised PBMCs or T cells enriched from blood (not recorded which). The receptors come from a woman in her thirties or forties with acute COVID-19. Each CDR3 is given without its conserved first and last residue.

CDR3aa	v_gene	j_gene
ASGLDGSKRTEAF	TRBV12-5	TRBJ1-1
ASRQDRHSNQPQH	TRBV2	TRBJ1-5
TSSLNRDLAKNIQY	TRBV1	TRBJ2-4
ASSLSGVNTEAF	TRBV27	TRBJ1-1
ASSIVGLAGEQF	TRBV19	TRBJ2-1
ATSRDRGAGANVLT	TRBV15	TRBJ2-6
ASSFRNQPQH	TRBV5-6	TRBJ1-5
ASSNNSPGGYT	TRBV11-2	TRBJ1-2
SVEASGVPNEQF	TRBV29-1	TRBJ2-1
ASSPAVSYGYT	TRBV18	TRBJ1-2
AWSVPGGASYEQY	TRBV30	TRBJ2-7